The clone carrying this TCR beta chain was detected only a few times. The antigen is undetermined. The data were obtained in a study of vaccination and CD4 T cells after COVID-19. Study-wide context: It was a median around 92 days after diagnosis, with a range of 35 to 161, that post-COVID samples were drawn. Study conclusions and caveats: The rise in median SARS-CoV-2-reactive clonotypes, from about 20 to 38, was not significant.

The Oncomine TCR Beta short-read assay sequenced DNA from cultured CD4+ T cells. MiXCR, applied by TCRdb to the PCR reads, yields one record per CDR3 protein. In the table there are approximately 11,000 distinct CDR3 sequences, 30% of which are singletons. The treatment denotes: approximately nine-day PBMC culture with coronavirus spike peptide pools or control peptides (ViraFEST assay). This CDR3 has 14 amino acids. V gave up 4 bases and J gave up 6 bases; unmatched junction bases: 7. Germline V gives CDR1 SEHNR, CDR2 FQNEAQ (reference sequence). The receptor was isolated from a human donor with COVID-19. Material: cultured CD4+ T cells from blood. V gene TRBV7-9 combines with J gene TRBJ1-1, with 8 bases aligning to TRBD1. The CDR3 spells CASSSFGQGSEAFF. As DNA, the CDR3 is TGTGCCAGCAGCTCTTTCGGACAGGGCTCTGAAGCTTTCTTT.